The next 16 T cell receptor beta chains were all read from a single sample in a study of T cell responses to AZD1222 COVID-19 vaccine. The protocol was immunoSEQ multiplex PCR, while the TCRdb copy is restricted to in-frame clones and leaves out a portion. The sample holds 94,000 or so clones; around 90% are singletons and the top ten take about 26%. The sequences come from peripheral blood, collected on day 0 of AZD1222 vaccination. The origin of the receptors is an adult in good health.

This clone was observed a single time. The chain employs TRBV19 and TRBJ1-3; D is unresolved. Germline CDR1 LNHDA, CDR2 SQIVND (reference sequence). The CDR3 is 12 residues long. V was trimmed by 7 bases and J by 4 bases, leaving 8 bases between them. CDR3 sequence (DNA): TGTGCCAGTACCCCGAACGGAAACACCATATATTTT. Its translation: CASTPNGNTIYF. The full variable domain, rest sourced from reference TRBV19 and TRBJ1-3, is DGGITQSPKYLFRKEGQNVTLSCEQNLNHDAMYWYRQDPGQGLRLIYYSQIVNDFQKGDIAEGYSVSREKKESFPLTVTSAQKNPTAFYLCASTPNGNTIYFGEGSWLTVV.

This clone occurred once. CDR3 amino acids: CASSPSAAGLYGYTF. The DNA of the CDR3 is TGTGCCAGCAGCCCGTCAGCGGCAGGGTTGTATGGCTACACCTTC. The chain recombines TRBV7-9 with TRBJ1-2; possibly TRBD1 for D (5 bases). The CDR3 totals 15 residues. With 5 bases removed from V and 5 bases from J, the gap between germline ends came to 18 bases. The germline CDR1 and CDR2 sequences are SEHNR and FQNEAQ (reference sequence).

The V call is TRBV19, the J call TRBJ2-3, with 13 bases identical to TRBD2. CDR1 is LNHDA and CDR2 is SQIVND in the germline V gene (reference sequence). V dropped 6 bases and J dropped 1; count of bases not matched to a gene: 1. The CDR3 spans 15 residues. The CDR3 here is CASSGLAGGTDTQYF. The CDR3 bases are TGTGCCAGTAGCGGACTAGCGGGAGGCACAGATACGCAGTATTTT.

This clone was seen more than once but under ten times. The rearrangement uses TRBV3-1 (or the pseudogene TRBV3-2) and TRBJ1-3; D unclear. With 1 base removed from V and 7 bases from J, the gap between germline ends came to 5 bases. The CDR3 runs to 12 residues. The germline gives CDR1 LGHDT, CDR2 YNNKEL (reference sequence). CDR3: CASSQGSNTIYF. The CDR3 nucleotides read TGTGCCAGCAGCCAAGGGAGCAACACCATATATTTT.

This clone was observed a handful of times. The chain links TRBV7-2 to TRBJ1-2; no firm D call. This CDR3 spans 13 amino acids. Trimming removed 5 bases at V and 5 bases at J, with 12 bases between. Germline CDR1 reads SGHTA; CDR2 reads FQGNSA. The CDR3 DNA sequence: TGTGCCAGCAGCCGAGGAGGTCTTTATGGCTACACCTTC. Amino acids: CASSRGGLYGYTF.

Here the CDR3 DNA reads TGTGCCAGCAGCTTAGTACGGACTGAAGCTTTCTTT. This gives the protein CASSLVRTEAFF. The chain has TRBV7-9 and TRBJ1-1; no firm D call. The germline V and J ends were trimmed by 1 base and 5 bases, with 5 bases remaining between them. CDR1 and CDR2 (germline): SEHNR, FQNEAQ (reference sequence). The CDR3 totals 12 residues.

This chain uses TRBV9 with TRBJ2-7; D unclear. The CDR3 covers 13 residues. Germline CDR1 SGDLS, CDR2 YYNGEE. Trimming removed 4 bases from V and 3 bases from J, with 11 bases in between. The CDR3 protein is CASSPSTHYEQYF. CDR3 in DNA: TGTGCCAGCAGCCCATCAACCCACTACGAGCAGTACTTC.

This chain links TRBV5-1 with TRBJ2-5; a possible D gene is TRBD1 (6 bases). This CDR3 has 14 amino acids. V lost 4 bases, J lost 7 bases, and 17 bases lay in between. The V gene's germline CDR1 is SGHRS and CDR2 YFSETQ. CDR3 sequence: CASSAGQLDGTQYF. As DNA, the CDR3 is TGCGCCAGCAGCGCCGGACAGCTCGATGGGACCCAGTACTTC.

The chain links TRBV5-6 to TRBJ1-2; a possible D gene is TRBD1 (5 bases). Trimming left V 4 bases short and J 8 bases short, with 15 bases between. Per the germline V gene, CDR1 is SGHDT and CDR2 is YYEEEE. The CDR3 spans 13 residues. CDR3 in DNA: TGTGCCAGCAGCGGGTGGGGACTGCGCGGCTACACCTTC. Translating gives CASSGWGLRGYTF.

This chain connects TRBV5-1 to TRBJ1-5; D gene ambiguous. Germline V gives CDR1 SGHRS, CDR2 YFSETQ. This CDR3 comprises 16 residues. Trimming pared 0 bases from V and 0 bases from J, leaving 10 bases between. As DNA, the CDR3 is TGCGCCAGCAGCTTGGGGTCGGCGAATAGCAATCAGCCCCAGCATTTT. Translating it yields CASSLGSANSNQPQHF.

This clone came up a few times. The rearrangement links TRBV24-1 to TRBJ2-1, with 10 bases that match TRBD1. Germline V gene data show CDR1 as KGHDR and CDR2 as SFDVKD. The V segment lost 11 bases and the J segment 3 bases; nucleotides outside the gene matches: 3. The CDR3 loop spans 13 amino acids. The CDR3 DNA is TGTGCCATTCGGGACAGGGGCTACAATGAGCAGTTCTTC. Translated, it gives CAIRDRGYNEQFF.

The rearrangement links TRBV19 to TRBJ2-3; 7 nucleotides align to TRBD2. Germline V gives CDR1 LNHDA, CDR2 SQIVND (reference sequence). This CDR3 region has 13 residues. Trimming took 7 bases from V and 8 from J; bases not matched to a gene: 9. This CDR3 is CASKGGRVGTQYF. As DNA, the CDR3 is TGTGCCAGTAAGGGAGGGAGGGTTGGTACGCAGTATTTT.

The chain employs TRBV5-1 and TRBJ1-6; possible D gene TRBD1, 5 bases. With 5 bases removed from V and 7 bases from J, the gap between germline ends came to 16 bases. The CDR3 totals 15 residues. Germline V CDR1 and CDR2: SGHRS, YFSETQ. The CDR3 DNA sequence: TGCGCCAGCAGATCGACTCAGGGCGGAAATTCACCCCTCCACTTT. Translation: CASRSTQGGNSPLHF.

This chain links TRBV15 with TRBJ2-7; a possible D gene is TRBD2 (6 bases). CDR1 and CDR2 (germline): LNHNV, YYDKDF (reference sequence). Trimming removed 2 bases at V and 6 bases at J, with 20 bases between. This CDR3 has 16 residues. CDR3 DNA: TGTGCCACCAGCAGAAAATCCGGGACTTGGTACGGCGAGCAGTACTTC. Residues: CATSRKSGTWYGEQYF.

V is TRBV7-2 and J is TRBJ2-7, with TRBD1 matching 10 bases. The germline gives CDR1 SGHTA, CDR2 FQGNSA. The CDR3 is 15 amino acids. Trimming removed 5 bases from V and 0 bases from J; junction bases left unmatched: 4. CDR3 DNA sequence: TGTGCCAGCAGCCCGACAGGGGGCCCCTCCTACGAGCAGTACTTC. Its translation: CASSPTGGPSYEQYF.

The chain recombines TRBV4-3 with TRBJ2-7; no clear D gene. This CDR3 contains 17 residues. Trimming stripped 3 bases from V and 2 bases from J, with 20 bases between. Per the germline V gene, CDR1 is LGHNA and CDR2 is YSLEER. CDR3 nucleotide sequence: TGCGCCAGCAGCCACCCCGAGACCAGGCGGCGTACCTACGAGCAGTACTTC. Its protein product is CASSHPETRRRTYEQYF.